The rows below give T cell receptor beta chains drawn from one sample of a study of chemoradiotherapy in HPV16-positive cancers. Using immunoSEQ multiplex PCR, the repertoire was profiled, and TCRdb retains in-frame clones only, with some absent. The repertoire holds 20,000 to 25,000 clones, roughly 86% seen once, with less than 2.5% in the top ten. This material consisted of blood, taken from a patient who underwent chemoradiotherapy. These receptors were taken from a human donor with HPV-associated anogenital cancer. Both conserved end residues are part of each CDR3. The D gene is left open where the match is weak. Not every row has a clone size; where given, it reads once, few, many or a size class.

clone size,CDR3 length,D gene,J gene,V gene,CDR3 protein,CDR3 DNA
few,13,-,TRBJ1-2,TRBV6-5,CASSLALGDGYTF,TGTGCCAGCAGTCTCGCCTTGGGTGATGGCTACACCTTC
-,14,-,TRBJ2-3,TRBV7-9,CASGRSGRTDTQYF,TGTGCCAGCGGTCGTTCAGGGCGCACAGATACGCAGTATTTT
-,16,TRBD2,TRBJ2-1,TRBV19,CASSMIAGGPRGEQFF,TGTGCCAGTAGTATGATAGCGGGAGGGCCTAGGGGTGAGCAGTTCTTC
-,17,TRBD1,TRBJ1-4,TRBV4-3,CASSQLVQGTFSEKLFF,TGCGCCAGCAGCCAACTTGTACAGGGGACATTCTCTGAAAAACTGTTTTTT
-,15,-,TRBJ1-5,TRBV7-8,CASSLDGVVGQPQHF,TGTGCCAGCAGCTTGGACGGGGTTGTTGGTCAGCCCCAGCATTTT
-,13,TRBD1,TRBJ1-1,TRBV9,CASSVTGDSEAFF,TGTGCCAGCAGCGTTACAGGGGACTCTGAAGCTTTCTTT
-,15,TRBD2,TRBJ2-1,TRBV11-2,CASSPTSGRAGEQFF,TGTGCCAGCAGCCCGACTAGCGGGAGGGCCGGTGAGCAGTTCTTC
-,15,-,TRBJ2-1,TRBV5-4,CASASDSRGYNEQFF,TGTGCCAGCGCCTCCGACTCGCGGGGCTACAATGAGCAGTTCTTC
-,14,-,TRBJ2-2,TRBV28,CASSRSGYTRELFF,TGTGCCAGCAGTCGCTCCGGTTATACCAGGGAGCTGTTTTTT
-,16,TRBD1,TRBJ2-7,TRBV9,CASSVGGTGGGYEQYF,TGTGCCAGCAGCGTAGGGGGGACAGGGGGCGGGTACGAGCAGTACTTC
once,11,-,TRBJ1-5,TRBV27,CASSSGQPQHF,TGTGCCAGCAGTTCAGGGCAGCCCCAGCATTTT
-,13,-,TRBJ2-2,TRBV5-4,CASSLVGAGELFF,TGTGCCAGCAGCTTGGTAGGGGCCGGGGAGCTGTTTTTT
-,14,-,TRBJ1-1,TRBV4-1,CASSPPSRNTEAFF,TGCGCCAGCAGCCCCCCCTCTCGGAACACTGAAGCTTTCTTT
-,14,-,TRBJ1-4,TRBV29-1,CSVERAATNEKLFF,TGCAGCGTTGAAAGGGCAGCAACTAATGAAAAACTGTTTTTT
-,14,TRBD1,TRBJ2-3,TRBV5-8,CASSVTGFTDTQYF,TGTGCCAGCAGCGTGACAGGGTTCACAGATACGCAGTATTTT
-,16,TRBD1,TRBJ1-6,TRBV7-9,CASSVRQGSGNSPLHF,TGTGCCAGCAGCGTAAGACAGGGGAGCGGTAATTCACCCCTCCACTTT
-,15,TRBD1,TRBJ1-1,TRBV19,CASSPQGGMNTEAFF,TGTGCCAGTAGTCCCCAGGGGGGGATGAACACTGAAGCTTTCTTT
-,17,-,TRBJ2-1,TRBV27,CASRNPGSPSSYNEQFF,TGTGCCAGCAGAAACCCGGGATCTCCCAGCTCCTACAATGAGCAGTTCTTC
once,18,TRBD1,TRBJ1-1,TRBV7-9,CASSHSGGGFFRDTEAFF,TGTGCCAGCAGCCATTCAGGGGGAGGGTTTTTTAGGGACACTGAAGCTTTCTTT
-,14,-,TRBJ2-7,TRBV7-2,CASRRGASTYEQYF,TGTGCCAGCAGGAGGGGGGCTAGCACCTACGAGCAGTACTTC
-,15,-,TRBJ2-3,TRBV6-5,CASTPDRGHTDTQYF,TGTGCCAGCACCCCCGACCGGGGACACACAGATACGCAGTATTTT
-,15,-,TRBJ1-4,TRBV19,CASSMGRSTNEKLFF,TGTGCCAGTAGTATGGGGCGGTCCACTAATGAAAAACTGTTTTTT
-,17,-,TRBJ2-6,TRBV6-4,CASSEGLQGTGANVLTF,TGTGCCAGCAGTGAAGGACTACAGGGAACTGGGGCCAACGTCCTGACTTTC
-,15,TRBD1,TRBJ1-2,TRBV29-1,CSVPGQGPGGGGYTF,TGCAGCGTTCCGGGACAGGGGCCAGGAGGAGGAGGCTACACCTTC
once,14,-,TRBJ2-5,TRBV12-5,CASGPLTEAETQYF,TGTGCTAGTGGCCCGTTGACTGAGGCCGAGACCCAGTACTTC
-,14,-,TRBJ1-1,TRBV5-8,CASSLGGLGIEAFF,TGTGCCAGCAGCTTGGGGGGATTGGGGATTGAAGCTTTCTTT
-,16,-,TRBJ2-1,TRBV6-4,CASSDSRLGGVGEQFF,TGTGCCAGCAGTGACTCGCGCTTGGGGGGAGTAGGTGAGCAGTTCTTC
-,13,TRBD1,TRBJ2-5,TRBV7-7,CASSWDSQETQYF,TGTGCCAGCAGCTGGGACAGCCAAGAGACCCAGTACTTC
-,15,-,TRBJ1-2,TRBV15,CATSRKRTDNYGYTF,TGTGCCACCAGCAGAAAAAGGACGGATAACTATGGCTACACCTTC
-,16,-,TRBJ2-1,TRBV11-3,CASSFEGGGSYNEQFF,TGTGCCAGCAGCTTTGAAGGTGGTGGCTCCTACAATGAGCAGTTCTTC
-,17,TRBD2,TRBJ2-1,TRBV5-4,CASSIKGLAGTYNEQFF,TGTGCCAGCAGCATAAAGGGACTAGCGGGAACCTACAATGAGCAGTTCTTC
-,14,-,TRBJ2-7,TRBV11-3,CASSLERVAYEQYF,TGTGCCAGCAGCTTAGAGAGGGTTGCCTACGAGCAGTACTTC
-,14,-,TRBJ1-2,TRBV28,CASSLTTRDWGYTF,TGTGCCAGCAGTCTAACAACCCGAGACTGGGGCTACACCTTC
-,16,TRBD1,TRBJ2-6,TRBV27,CASRTGFSSGANVLTF,TGTGCCAGCAGGACAGGGTTCAGCTCTGGGGCCAACGTCCTGACTTTC
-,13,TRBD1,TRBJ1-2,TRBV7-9,CASQTGGNYGYTF,TGTGCCAGCCAGACAGGGGGCAACTATGGCTACACCTTC
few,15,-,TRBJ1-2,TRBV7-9,CASSSPNPSIYGYTF,TGTGCCAGCAGCTCCCCGAACCCAAGCATTTATGGCTACACCTTC
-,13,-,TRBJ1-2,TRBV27,CASSLGRFYGYTF,TGTGCCAGCAGCTTGGGGCGGTTCTATGGCTACACCTTC